These 8 T cell receptor beta chains originate from one sample sequenced in a study of response to subunit inactivated influenza vaccine. TCRdb re-called the RT-PCR reads through MiXCR, storing one row per CDR3 protein. The data show about 500,000 distinct CDR3 sequences, approximately 17% seen once. This specimen was CD4+ T cells sorted from PBMCs, taken less than 30 months after vaccination. The source of these receptors is a man aged 50-75 years who received an inactivated influenza vaccine.

The rearrangement joins TRBV2 to TRBJ2-6; 8 bases align to TRBD1. The CDR3 contains 14 residues. The germline V gene has CDR1 SNHLY and CDR2 FYNNEI. V trimming: 9 bases; J trimming: 2 bases; junction bases outside the gene matches: 3. The CDR3 nucleotides read TGTGCCAGGGACAGGGTGACTGGGGCCAACGTCCTGACTTTC. Protein product: CARDRVTGANVLTF.

This clonotype was recorded a few times. The chain recombines TRBV25-1 with TRBJ2-7; D is unclear. CDR3 length: 12 amino acids. The germline V gene encodes CDR1 MGHDK and CDR2 SYGVNS. V lost 3 bases and J lost 3, with 6 bases in between. CDR3 sequence reads: CASSDGRYEQYF. The CDR3 DNA reads TGTGCCAGCAGTGACGGACGCTACGAGCAGTACTTC.

The V call is TRBV29-1, the J call TRBJ1-4; D is undetermined. Trimming cost V 4 bases and J 7 bases, with 10 bases left between them. The CDR3 is 12 residues long. Germline CDR1 and CDR2: SQVTM and ANQGSEA. The CDR3 DNA is TGCAGCGTTGTGGAGAGGGCTGAAAAACTGTTTTTT. Protein product: CSVVERAEKLFF.

The chain has TRBV5-1 and TRBJ2-2, with 7 bases identical to TRBD1. Germline assignment: CDR1 SGHRS and CDR2 YFSETQ. V lost 4 bases and J lost 5; bases outside the gene matches: 5. The length of the CDR3 is 14 residues. CDR3 sequence (DNA): TGCGCCAGCAGCGAGGGGGCTGGAACCGGGGAGCTGTTTTTT. It specifies CASSEGAGTGELFF.

This clonotype has more than one count but fewer than ten. The chain recombines TRBV21-1 with TRBJ2-7. TRBV21-1 is noted as a pseudogene. The CDR3 runs to 14 residues. CDR3 coding DNA: TGTGCCAGCAGCAATGAAAACAGGTCCTACGAGCAGTACTTC. Its protein product is CASSNENRSYEQYF.

J is TRBJ2-1 and V is TRBV25-1; TRBD2 might be the D (5 bases). The germline gives CDR1 MGHDK, CDR2 SYGVNS. The CDR3 is made up of 15 amino acids. V was shortened by 8 bases and J by 1 base, with 15 bases between the two germline ends. In DNA, the CDR3 is TGTGCCAGCGGACTCCCAAGCGGTTCCTACAATGAGCAGTTCTTC. This encodes CASGLPSGSYNEQFF.

About this clonotype: Because it lacks the conserved phenylalanine or tryptophan at the end, this CDR3 is likely a read error. The chain combines TRBV5-1 with TRBJ2-3, with 8 bases that match TRBD2. This CDR3 contains 15 residues. V trimming: 0 bases; J trimming: 4 bases; junction bases outside the gene matches: 4. In germline, CDR1 is SGHRS, CDR2 YFSETQ. DNA for the CDR3: TGCGCCAGCAGCTTGGACGGGACTAGTTCAGATACGCAGTATATT. Protein: CASSLDGTSSDTQYI.

This clonotype was observed at least ten times. V is TRBV15 and J is TRBJ2-7; D is perhaps TRBD1 (5 bases). V lost 1 base and J 9 bases, leaving 10 bases between the germline ends. The CDR3 runs 12 residues. CDR1 LNHNV and CDR2 YYDKDF come from the germline V gene (reference sequence). The CDR3 nucleotides are TGTGCCACCAGCAGAGCCCAGGGCGGGCAGTACTTC. It translates to CATSRAQGGQYF. The full variable domain, rest sourced from reference TRBV15 and TRBJ2-7, is DAMVIQNPRYQVTQFGKPVTLSCSQTLNHNVMYWYQQKSSQAPKLLFHYYDKDFNNEADTPDNFQSRRPNTSFCFLDIRSPGLGDTAMYLCATSRAQGGQYFGPGTRLTVT.